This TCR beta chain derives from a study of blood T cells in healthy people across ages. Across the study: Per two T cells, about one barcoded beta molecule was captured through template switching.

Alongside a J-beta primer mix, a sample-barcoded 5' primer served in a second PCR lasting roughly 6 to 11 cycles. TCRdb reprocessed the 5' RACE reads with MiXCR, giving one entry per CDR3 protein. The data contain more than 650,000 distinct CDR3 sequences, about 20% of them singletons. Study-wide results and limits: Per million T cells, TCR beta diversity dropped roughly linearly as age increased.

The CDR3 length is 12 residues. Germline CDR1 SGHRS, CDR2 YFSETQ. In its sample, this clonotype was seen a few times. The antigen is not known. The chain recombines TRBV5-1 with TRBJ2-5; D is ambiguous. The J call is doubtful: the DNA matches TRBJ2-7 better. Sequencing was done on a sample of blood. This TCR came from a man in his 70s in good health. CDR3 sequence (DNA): TGCGCCAGCAGCTTACACGCCTACGAGCAGTACTTC. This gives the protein CASSLHAYEQYF.